The TCR beta chain described here comes from a study of T cell responses to AZD1222 COVID-19 vaccine. TCRdb's copy holds only in-frame clones and misses some; the assay was immunoSEQ multiplex PCR. The sample lists approximately 190,000 clones, roughly 92% seen once, with 0.9% to 1.1% in the top ten. Overall study findings and caveats: Most donors were white British and more were female, and clonal diversity was possibly underestimated.

Analyses pooled second doses at about 4 or about 12 weeks. CDR3 size: 15 residues. V lost 1 base and J 0 bases, leaving 9 bases between the germline ends. Germline V gene sequence: CDR1 SGHDN, CDR2 FVKESK. This clone was counted once. Its antigen is still unknown. This TCR was sampled from an adult who received the AZD1222 COVID-19 vaccine. The chain is built from TRBV14 and TRBJ1-1; no clear D. The specimen comprised peripheral blood, sampled 28 days after the second AZD1222 dose. This CDR3 reads CASSQGTVLNTEAFF. CDR3 in DNA: TGTGCCAGCAGCCAAGGTACGGTATTGAACACTGAAGCTTTCTTT.